This T cell receptor (beta chain) was profiled in a study of shared clonotypes between healthy human individuals. Using immunoSEQ multiplex PCR, the repertoire was profiled, and TCRdb retains in-frame clones only, with some absent. Seen here are approximately 500,000 clones, roughly 80% observed once, and the top ten hold around 12%. The donor cohort consisted entirely of Caucasian adults residing in Nashville, Tennessee. CDR1 SGDLS and CDR2 YYNGEE come from the germline V gene. Trimming took off 3 bases at V and 8 bases at J, with 18 bases between the two ends. CDR3 size: 15 residues. Sequenced material: PBMCs. The J gene is TRBJ2-1, the V gene TRBV9; no reliable D call. The TCR was taken from a woman in her forties in good health. Some clones in this sample may be carry-over from other donors' samples. The chain's CDR3 is CASSATPYIGDEQFF. The CDR3 nucleotides are TGTGCCAGCAGCGCAACCCCGTACATCGGAGATGAGCAGTTCTTC.